The 27 T cell receptor beta chains presented below share a single source sample, sequenced in a study of human T cells and chemical hapten exposure. Stated time point: pre-sensitization, week 0. Specified treatment: therapeutic diphenylcyclopropenone sensitization with weekly scalp DPC. TCRdb called the RACE reads again in MiXCR, with one record for every CDR3 protein. Of more than 100,000 distinct CDR3 sequences listed, roughly 13% are singletons. The sequencing here drew on whole blood, taken in connection with sensitization to the hapten diphenylcyclopropenone (DPC). These receptors originate from a woman aged 18 to 35 with alopecia areata. Some clones in this sample may be carry-over from other donors' samples.

This clonotype was counted ten times or more. This chain's CDR3 is CASSDLGAYEQYF. As DNA, the CDR3 is TGTGCCAGCAGCGACCTTGGAGCTTACGAGCAGTACTTC. This chain connects TRBV7-9 to TRBJ2-7; no clear D gene. Germline loops: CDR1 SEHNR, CDR2 FQNEAQ (reference sequence). Trimming pared 5 bases from V and 4 bases from J, leaving 12 bases between. This CDR3 comprises 13 residues.

This clonotype was observed many times. The chain uses TRBV11-2 and TRBJ2-5; TRBD2 agrees at 8 bases. Per the germline V gene, CDR1 is SGHAT and CDR2 is FQNNGV. The CDR3 contains 15 residues. The V gene end was trimmed by 0 bases and the J gene end by 3 bases; junction bases not matched to a gene: 3. CDR3 loop: CASSLEAGAEETQYF. The CDR3 coding sequence is TGTGCCAGCAGCTTAGAAGCGGGGGCCGAAGAGACCCAGTACTTC. Supplemented by reference TRBV11-2 and TRBJ2-5, the full variable domain reads EAGVAQSPRYKIIEKRQSVAFWCNPISGHATLYWYQQILGQGPKLLIQFQNNGVVDDSQLPKDRFSAERLKGVDSTLKIQPAKLEDSAVYLCASSLEAGAEETQYFGPGTRLLVL.

The chain employs TRBV6-6 and TRBJ2-7, with unresolved D. This CDR3 contains 13 residues. V gave up 0 bases and J gave up 4 bases, with 7 bases separating them. Germline V gene lookup returns CDR1 MNHNY and CDR2 SVGAGI (reference sequence). This CDR3 reads CASSYSQRYEQYF. CDR3 sequence (DNA): TGTGCCAGCAGTTACTCCCAGAGGTACGAGCAGTACTTC.

This clonotype occurred many times. The rearrangement uses TRBV18 and TRBJ2-3; D might be TRBD1 or TRBD2, each matching 5 bases. The germline V gene has CDR1 KGHSH and CDR2 LQKENI. This CDR3 has 16 amino acids. V was clipped by 2 bases and J by 1 base, with 13 bases between them. This chain's CDR3 is CASSPIPGSRTDTQYF. The CDR3 DNA reads as TGTGCCAGCTCACCAATCCCAGGGAGTCGCACAGATACGCAGTATTTT.

V gene TRBV9 combines with J gene TRBJ2-1; tentatively, D is TRBD1 or TRBD2 (5 bases each). The CDR3 has 16 amino acids. In germline, CDR1 is SGDLS, CDR2 YYNGEE. V was trimmed by 4 bases and J by 1 base, leaving 15 bases between them. The DNA of the CDR3 is TGTGCCAGCAGCCCTCAACGAGGGGCGTCCTACAATGAGCAGTTCTTC. Residues: CASSPQRGASYNEQFF.

V gene TRBV20-1 combines with J gene TRBJ1-1; 9 nucleotides line up with TRBD1. The V and J ends lost 6 bases and 7 bases, in that order; junction bases with no gene match: 15. CDR3 length: 15 residues. From germline, CDR1 is DFQATT and CDR2 SNEGSKA (reference sequence). CDR3 sequence: CSAPQGQGLVGEAFF. DNA of the CDR3: TGCAGTGCCCCGCAGGGACAGGGACTCGTAGGTGAAGCTTTCTTT.

In its sample, this clonotype was seen once. V is TRBV19 and J is TRBJ1-4, with a weak D call TRBD1 (5 bases). The CDR3 covers 15 residues. Germline-derived CDR1 and CDR2 are LNHDA and SQIVND (reference sequence). Trimming took 1 base from V and 5 from J, leaving 11 bases between them. The CDR3 DNA reads as TGTGCCAGTAGTATAGGGGGGACGGTGAATGAAAAACTGTTTTTT. It specifies CASSIGGTVNEKLFF.

The table lists this clonotype with a few counts. This chain connects TRBV4-3 to TRBJ1-3; D is unresolved. Germline CDR1 and CDR2: LGHNA and YSLEER. The germline V and J ends were trimmed by 3 bases and 0 bases, with 9 bases remaining between them. The CDR3 runs to 15 residues. CDR3 loop: CASSHRRHSGNTIYF. The CDR3, as DNA: TGCGCCAGCAGCCACAGGAGACACTCTGGAAACACCATATATTTT.

This clonotype turned up a few times. One end of the junction does not line up with germline, which may come from a read error. The CDR3 DNA follows: TGTGTCAGCAGCTTATTTAGACGTAGCAATCAGCCCCAGCATTTT. Its translation is CVSSLFRRSNQPQHF. The V and J genes are TRBV7-8 and TRBJ1-5; D gene ambiguous. This CDR3 contains 15 residues. Germline CDR1 SGHVS, CDR2 FQNEAQ.

This clonotype was detected a few times. The rearrangement uses TRBV27 and TRBJ1-5; no definite D call. The ends were cut back, 0 bases at V and 5 bases at J, with 8 bases in the middle. This CDR3 spans 14 amino acids. In germline, CDR1 is MNHEY, CDR2 SMNVEV (reference sequence). CDR3 in DNA: TGTGCCAGCAGTTTATCTGTAGGCTATCAGCCCCAGCATTTT. Amino acids: CASSLSVGYQPQHF.

About this clonotype itself: A single base separates this from a much larger clone, so it may be a read error. V is TRBV7-6 and J is TRBJ1-3; D is unclear. In germline, CDR1 is SGHVS, CDR2 FNYEAQ. V was cut by 0 bases and J by 0 bases, with 3 bases left in between. The CDR3 has 14 residues. The CDR3 DNA follows: TGTGCCAGCAGCTTAGCCCCCTCTGGAAACACCATATATTTT. Translating gives CASSLAPSGNTIYF.

This clonotype was observed many times. This chain joins TRBV5-4 and TRBJ1-4; D is unclear. Germline V CDR1 and CDR2: SGHNT, YYREEE (reference sequence). This CDR3 has 17 amino acids. Trimming pared 0 bases from V and 0 bases from J, leaving 12 bases between. The chain's CDR3 is CASSLAGGRATNEKLFF. The DNA for the CDR3 is TGTGCCAGCAGCTTGGCCGGCGGACGAGCAACTAATGAAAAACTGTTTTTT.

The chain joins TRBV11-3 to TRBJ2-7, with TRBD1 as a possible D gene (6 bases). Germline assignment: CDR1 SGHNT and CDR2 YENEEA. The ends were cut back, 5 bases at V and 5 bases at J, with 13 bases in the middle. This CDR3 spans 13 amino acids. The DNA of the CDR3 is TGTGCCAGCAGCAACGACAGGTCAAACGAGCAGTACTTC. Protein product: CASSNDRSNEQYF.

This clonotype came up a few times. The chain uses TRBV18 and TRBJ2-5; possibly TRBD1 for D (5 bases). Germline values: CDR1 KGHSH, CDR2 LQKENI. This CDR3 contains 17 residues. Trimming left V 0 bases short and J 3 bases short, with 17 bases between. CDR3 DNA: TGTGCCAGCTCACCACCGTCAGGACGACAGAATGAAGAGACCCAGTACTTC. Its translation: CASSPPSGRQNEETQYF.

This clonotype was counted between two and nine times. The V call is TRBV7-9, the J call TRBJ2-7; 8 bases line up with TRBD1. Germline lookup yields CDR1 SEHNR and CDR2 FQNEAQ (reference sequence). After removal of 4 bases from V and 2 bases from J, the junction contained 10 bases not matched to a gene. CDR3 length equals 16 residues. CDR3 bases: TGTGCCAGCAGCTCCTCCTCCAGGGGGCTGCCCTACGAGCAGTACTTC. The encoded protein is CASSSSSRGLPYEQYF.

For the CDR3, the DNA is TGCAGCGCCTGGTATTCCTATACGCAGTATTTT. This gives the protein CSAWYSYTQYF. The chain uses TRBV29-1 and TRBJ2-3; D is undetermined. Trimming shortened V by 7 bases and J by 7 bases, and 12 bases separated the two germline ends. Germline values: CDR1 SQVTM, CDR2 ANQGSEA. The CDR3 length is 11 residues.

The chain combines TRBV4-3 with TRBJ1-1; no reliable D call. The ends were cut back, 2 bases at V and 4 bases at J, with 11 bases in the middle. Germline V gene sequence: CDR1 LGHNA, CDR2 YSLEER. The CDR3 has 14 residues. CDR3 sequence (DNA): TGCGCCAGCAGCCAAAAAATGAAGGGCACTGAAGCTTTCTTT. This sequence encodes CASSQKMKGTEAFF.

The chain employs TRBV5-5 and TRBJ1-1; no definite D call. With 2 bases removed from V and 4 bases from J, the gap between germline ends came to 15 bases. This CDR3 comprises 15 residues. The germline gives CDR1 SGHKS, CDR2 YYEKEE (reference sequence). CDR3 sequence: CASSFKGFISTEAFF. DNA of the CDR3: TGTGCCAGCAGCTTTAAGGGATTTATTAGCACTGAAGCTTTCTTT.

Many counts were recorded for this clonotype. The chain combines TRBV20-1 with TRBJ1-3; TRBD1 matches at 9 bases. This CDR3 spans 16 amino acids. The germline V gene has CDR1 DFQATT and CDR2 SNEGSKA (reference sequence). The V segment lost 3 bases and the J segment 2 bases; nucleotides outside the gene matches: 8. CDR3 sequence (DNA): TGCAGTGCTAGCCGTCCCGGGACAGGGCCTGGAAACACCATATATTTT. Its translation is CSASRPGTGPGNTIYF.

The rearrangement links TRBV27 to TRBJ1-6; TRBD1 might be the D (5 bases). Germline CDR1 is MNHEY and CDR2 is SMNVEV (reference sequence). Trimming pared 1 base from V and 3 bases from J, leaving 13 bases between. The CDR3 totals 17 residues. CDR3 sequence reads: CASSLWAPGGYNSPLHF. Written as DNA, the CDR3 is TGTGCCAGCAGTTTATGGGCTCCTGGGGGCTATAATTCACCCCTCCACTTT.

The chain uses TRBV6-1 and TRBJ2-7, with TRBD2 matching 13 bases. Germline V gene sequence: CDR1 MNHNS, CDR2 SASEGT. The ends lost 3 bases at V and 5 bases at J; junction bases unmatched: 4. The CDR3 consists of 15 residues. CDR3 in DNA: TGTGCCAGCAGTGACGGGACTAGCGGGGCGGACGAGCAGTACTTC. This codes for CASSDGTSGADEQYF.

In its sample, this clonotype was seen many times. This chain uses TRBV29-1 with TRBJ2-7, with 10 bases fitting TRBD1. The CDR3 covers 14 residues. Per germline, CDR1 SQVTM and CDR2 ANQGSEA. J was trimmed by 6 bases and V by 6 bases; bases with no gene match: 11. The CDR3 DNA reads TGCAGCGTGAACACCGGACAGGGGGGGAGCGAGCAGTACTTC. Its translation: CSVNTGQGGSEQYF.

The chain couples TRBV7-6 to TRBJ1-6; 9 bases agree with TRBD1. CDR3 size: 15 residues. CDR1 and CDR2 (germline): SGHVS, FNYEAQ. J was trimmed by 8 bases and V by 3 bases; bases with no gene match: 5. CDR3 loop: CASSLGTGLDSPLHF. CDR3 nucleotide sequence: TGTGCCAGCAGCTTGGGGACAGGGTTGGATTCACCCCTCCACTTT.

Remarks on this clonotype: A much larger clone differs by one base, so this may be a read error. This sequence joins TRBV27 and TRBJ1-5, with D perhaps matching TRBD1 (5 bases). The CDR3 is made up of 13 amino acids. V was cut by 6 bases and J by 4 bases, with 10 bases left in between. From germline, CDR1 is MNHEY and CDR2 SMNVEV (reference sequence). CDR3 region: CASRGQENQPQHF. Here the CDR3 DNA reads TGTGCCAGCAGGGGGCAGGAGAATCAGCCCCAGCATTTT.

The rearrangement joins TRBV4-3 to TRBJ2-3, with D perhaps matching TRBD2 (6 bases). The CDR3 sequence is 17 residues long. V gave up 2 bases and J gave up 2 bases, with 17 bases separating them. CDR1 LGHNA and CDR2 YSLEER come from the germline V gene. CDR3 DNA: TGCGCCAGCAGCCAAAGGGGCGGGAAAGGCTTCACAGATACGCAGTATTTT. Protein product: CASSQRGGKGFTDTQYF.

This clonotype has a handful of counts. The chain links TRBV6-1 to TRBJ1-1; weak D call: TRBD1 (6 bases). The germline V gene has CDR1 MNHNS and CDR2 SASEGT. The CDR3 totals 16 residues. Trimming left V 0 bases short and J 0 bases short, with 11 bases between. CDR3 amino acids: CASSEADGDMNTEAFF. In nucleotides, the CDR3 is TGTGCCAGCAGTGAAGCAGATGGGGACATGAACACTGAAGCTTTCTTT.

V and J are TRBV25-1 and TRBJ2-2, with a possible D match to TRBD2 (5 bases). V was clipped by 3 bases and J by 1 base, with 6 bases between them. The germline gives CDR1 MGHDK, CDR2 SYGVNS. The CDR3 consists of 14 residues. CDR3 residues: CASSETMNTGELFF. CDR3 nucleotides: TGTGCCAGCAGTGAGACTATGAACACCGGGGAGCTGTTTTTT.